The 5 T cell receptor beta chains below come from one sample, sequenced in a study of T cell repertoires in cytomegalovirus infection. TCRdb redid the calling of the reads with MiXCR, one entry per CDR3 protein. The table records nearly 550,000 distinct CDR3 sequences, approximately 16% of them present only once. Source material: CD8+ T cells from PBMCs. Receptors originate from a human donor in good health (CMV status not recorded). Some clones in this sample may be carry-over from other donors' samples.

This clonotype occurred many times. V gene TRBV6-1 combines with J gene TRBJ1-1, with D hard to call. From germline, CDR1 is MNHNS and CDR2 SASEGT. The ends were cut back, 2 bases at V and 0 bases at J, with 10 bases in the middle. This CDR3 comprises 15 residues. The CDR3 DNA reads as TGTGCCAGCAGTGAACGGGTAGATCTGAACACTGAAGCTTTCTTT. Its translation is CASSERVDLNTEAFF.

This clonotype was seen a few times. The V gene is TRBV7-9, the J gene TRBJ1-4; possible D gene TRBD1, 6 bases. CDR3 length equals 16 residues. V was cut by 5 bases and J by 6 bases, with 19 bases left in between. From germline, CDR1 is SEHNR and CDR2 FQNEAQ (reference sequence). The DNA of the CDR3 is TGTGCCAGCAGCCCTATTAGGACAGAAAGACATGAAAAACTGTTTTTT. This codes for CASSPIRTERHEKLFF.

This clonotype has ten or more counts. CDR3 protein: CASRGEEAGTDTQYF. CDR3 in DNA: TGTGCCAGCCGAGGGGAGGAGGCGGGCACAGATACGCAGTATTTT. This rearrangement joins TRBV7-6 to TRBJ2-3; D is perhaps TRBD2 (6 bases). The V end lost 8 bases, the J end lost 1 base, and 16 bases lay between the germline ends. Germline V gives CDR1 SGHVS, CDR2 FNYEAQ. The CDR3 loop spans 15 amino acids.

This clonotype appeared a single time. The chain links TRBV18 to TRBJ2-7; D is uncertain. The CDR3 totals 15 residues. CDR1 is KGHSH, CDR2 LQKENI, per germline. Trimming left V 4 bases short and J 2 bases short, with 15 bases between. The CDR3, as DNA: TGTGCCAGCTCACGGCTTGGCGAGATCGCCTACGAGCAGTACTTC. Translated: CASSRLGEIAYEQYF. The variable domain in full, with the rest retrieved from reference TRBV18 and TRBJ2-7, is NAGVMQNPRHLVRRRGQEARLRCSPMKGHSHVYWYRQLPEEGLKFMVYLQKENIIDESGMPKERFSAEFPKEGPSILRIQQVVRGDSAAYFCASSRLGEIAYEQYFGPGTRLTVT.

The gene calls are TRBV15 and TRBJ2-1; 9 bases are a match to TRBD1. CDR3 size: 15 residues. CDR1 and CDR2 from the germline V gene are LNHNV and YYDKDF (reference sequence). V trimming: 0 bases; J trimming: 8 bases; junction bases outside the gene matches: 5. CDR3 sequence: CATSREGTGRYEQFF. The CDR3 bases are TGTGCCACCAGCAGAGAGGGGACAGGGCGTTATGAGCAGTTCTTC.